Reported below is one T cell receptor (beta chain). The repertoire was sequenced with immunoSEQ multiplex PCR; TCRdb's copy has only in-frame clones and lacks some. The sample gives some 26,000 clones, approximately 80% of which show up once; around 69% is in the top ten. Germline assignment: CDR1 SNHLY and CDR2 FYNNEI. The CDR3 covers 14 residues. Trimming took 2 bases from V and 5 from J, leaving 12 bases between them. The record originates from a study of blood T cell repertoires in COVID-19. V usage is TRBV2 and J usage is TRBJ2-5; D may be TRBD2 (6 bases). This TCR was sampled from a man between 65 and 85 years old with acute or convalescent COVID-19. The sequencing input was peripheral blood. CDR3 in DNA: TGTGCCAGCAGTGAACCCACGGGAGTGGAGACCCAGTACTTC. Translated, it gives CASSEPTGVETQYF.